This is a list of T cell receptor beta chains from one sample in a study of blood T cell repertoires in COVID-19. Sequencing was performed with immunoSEQ multiplex PCR; in TCRdb, only in-frame clones are kept and a portion is missing. This table holds 21,000 or so clones, over 75% found once. Sequencing input: peripheral blood. Source of these receptors: a human donor in a cohort sampled during active COVID-19. Each CDR3 is given with its conserved first and last residue. The D gene is left open where the match is weak. The size entry is marked missing in some rows and otherwise reads once, few, many or a size class.

clone_size	v_call	j_call	d_call	cdr3_nt	cdr3_aa
-	TRBV7-9	TRBJ2-3	TRBD2	TGTGCCAGCAGCCTCCCGACTAGCACGGTCTCAGATACGCAGTATTTT	CASSLPTSTVSDTQYF
-	TRBV12-5	TRBJ2-7	TRBD2	TGTGCTAGTGGTCCTCTGAGCGGGGGTACCCTTACGGAGCAGTACTTC	CASGPLSGGTLTEQYF
once	TRBV3-1/TRBV3-2	TRBJ2-3	-	TGTGCCAGCAGCCAAGATAGAAATACGCAGTATTTT	CASSQDRNTQYF
-	TRBV6-4	TRBJ1-6	-	TGTGCCAGCAGTGACGGGAGTGGACCACCCCTCCACTTT	CASSDGSGPPLHF
-	TRBV6-5	TRBJ2-7	TRBD1	TGTGCCAGCAGTTACGGGGCGACAGGGGGCTCCTACGAGCAGTACTTC	CASSYGATGGSYEQYF
once	TRBV3-1/TRBV3-2	TRBJ2-1	-	TGTGCCAGCAGCCCGAGAACCCACAATGAGCAGTTCTTC	CASSPRTHNEQFF
-	TRBV19	TRBJ2-4	TRBD1	TGTGCCAGTAGTAACCTCCTACAGGGGCCTCCGGCCAAAAACATTCAGTACTTC	CASSNLLQGPPAKNIQYF
-	TRBV6-2/TRBV6-3	TRBJ2-2	-	TGTGCCAGCAGCGCCCAGGGGTTATACACCGGGGAGCTGTTTTTT	CASSAQGLYTGELFF
-	TRBV6-5	TRBJ1-6	-	TGTGCCAGCAGCGACGATGAGAGGAATTCACCCCTCCACTTT	CASSDDERNSPLHF
-	TRBV7-2	TRBJ1-4	-	TGTGCCAGCAGACAGAACACAGGGATCGGTGAAAAACTGTTTTTT	CASRQNTGIGEKLFF
few	TRBV5-3	TRBJ2-5	-	TGTGCCAGTACCTCGCCAGGGGGGCGGGGCAAAGAGACCCAGTACTTC	CASTSPGGRGKETQYF
-	TRBV2	TRBJ1-4	-	TGTGCCAGCAGTGTTTTCAAAAATAATGAAAAACTGTTTTTT	CASSVFKNNEKLFF
-	TRBV27	TRBJ2-1	TRBD2	TGTGCCAGCAGTTTAACCCTGGGAGGGAGAAGCTCCTACAATGAGCAGTTCTTC	CASSLTLGGRSSYNEQFF
-	TRBV7-9	TRBJ1-1	TRBD1	TGTGCCAGCAGATCGAAGGACAGGGTTGGGACTGAAGCTTTCTTT	CASRSKDRVGTEAFF
once	TRBV4-3	TRBJ2-2	-	TGCGCCAGCAGCCAAGATAGAGGGATTTCCGGGGAGCTGTTTTTT	CASSQDRGISGELFF
-	TRBV2	TRBJ1-1	-	TGTGCCAGCAGTGGACAAATTGAAGCTTTCTTT	CASSGQIEAFF
-	TRBV28	TRBJ1-2	TRBD1	TGTGCCAGCACGACAGGGGGCTCACTATATGGAGGCTACACCTTC	CASTTGGSLYGGYTF
-	TRBV2	TRBJ1-6	-	TGTGCCAGCAGTGTTAGTTCACCCCTCCACTTT	CASSVSSPLHF
once	TRBV19	TRBJ2-2	-	TGTGCCAGTCGGGACACCGGGGAGCTGTTTTTT	CASRDTGELFF
once	TRBV27	TRBJ2-7	TRBD1	TGTGCCAGCAGCGGGACAGTTGGGCCCTTGGGGTACGAGCAGTACTTC	CASSGTVGPLGYEQYF
once	TRBV27	TRBJ2-1	TRBD1	TGTGCCAGCAGTTTAGGGACAGTCAACAATGAGCAGTTCTTC	CASSLGTVNNEQFF
once	TRBV7-2	TRBJ2-6	TRBD2	TGTGCCAGCAGCTTTAGACTAGCGGGGGTAACCTCTGGGGCCAACGTCCTGACTTTC	CASSFRLAGVTSGANVLTF